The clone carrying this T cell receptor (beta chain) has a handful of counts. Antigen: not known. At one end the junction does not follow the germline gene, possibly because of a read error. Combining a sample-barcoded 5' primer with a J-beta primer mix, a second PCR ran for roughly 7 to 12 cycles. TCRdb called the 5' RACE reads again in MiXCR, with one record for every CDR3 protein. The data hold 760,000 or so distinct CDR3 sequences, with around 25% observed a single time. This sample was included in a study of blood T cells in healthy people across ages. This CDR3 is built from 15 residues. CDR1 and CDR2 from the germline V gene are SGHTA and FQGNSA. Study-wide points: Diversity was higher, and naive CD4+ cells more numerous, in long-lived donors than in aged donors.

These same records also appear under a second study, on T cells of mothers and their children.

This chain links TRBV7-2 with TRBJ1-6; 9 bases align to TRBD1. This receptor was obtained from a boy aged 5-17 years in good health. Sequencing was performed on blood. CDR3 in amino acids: CASSLYRTGDSSLHF. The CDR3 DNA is TGTGCCAGCAGCTTATACCGGACAGGGGATTCATCCCTCCACTTT. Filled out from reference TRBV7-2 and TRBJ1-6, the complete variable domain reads GAGVSQSPSNKVTEKGKDVELRCDPISGHTALYWYRQSLGQGLEFLIYFQGNSAPDKSGLPSDRFSAERTGGSVSTLTIQRTQQEDSAVYLCASSLYRTGDSSLHFGNGTRLTVT.